This T cell receptor (beta chain) was sequenced for a study of blood T cell repertoires in COVID-19. Whole-study context: Acute-phase and convalescent COVID-19 samples originated in the United States, Italy and Spain.

V was pared by 3 bases and J by 2 bases, with 15 bases between. The CDR3 has 17 residues. CDR1 and CDR2 from the germline V gene are KGHDR and SFDVKD. Sequenced by immunoSEQ multiplex PCR; TCRdb stores in-frame clones only, minus some. The sample shows about 140,000 clones, about 86% of them seen only once. This clone was seen a few times. The TCR was taken from a woman aged 55-70 years with active or convalescent COVID-19. This rearrangement joins TRBV24-1 to TRBJ2-2, with D tentatively TRBD1 (5 bases). The material sequenced was peripheral blood. This CDR3 reads CATSDPDPTDNTGELFF. The CDR3 DNA follows: TGTGCCACCAGTGATCCCGACCCGACAGATAACACCGGGGAGCTGTTTTTT.